The next 30 T cell receptor beta chains were all read from a single sample in a study of control samples from healthy donors and cancer patients. Some clones are missing from TCRdb's copy, which holds only in-frame ones; the method was immunoSEQ multiplex PCR. The sample carries tens of thousands of clones, around 91% recorded once. Input material: blood. These receptors were collected from a man aged 30 to 39 in good health.

This clone was picked up a small number of times. The chain is built from TRBV4-1 and TRBJ2-1; 9 nucleotides line up with TRBD2. The trim removed 3 bases at V and 3 bases at J, leaving 6 bases unmatched. The germline V gene has CDR1 MGHRA and CDR2 YSYEKL. The CDR3 has 16 amino acids. CDR3 DNA sequence: TGCGCCAGCAGCCAGGTCAGACTAGCGGTCTACAATGAGCAGTTCTTC. Residues: CASSQVRLAVYNEQFF.

The J gene is TRBJ1-2, the V gene TRBV10-3; D is unresolved. The V and J ends lost 5 bases and 2 bases respectively, with 12 bases between them. Germline V gene sequence: CDR1 ENHRY, CDR2 SYGVKD. The CDR3 totals 14 residues. CDR3 protein: CAISPLEGNYGYTF. The DNA of the CDR3 is TGTGCCATCAGTCCCCTAGAGGGCAACTATGGCTACACCTTC.

This clone was seen a single time. At one of its ends the junction is not consistent with the germline gene, which may arise from a read error. DNA of the CDR3: TGTGCCAGCAGACAAGGGACTACCCTCGGAAATGAGCAGTTCTTC. Protein sequence: CASRQGTTLGNEQFF. The chain is built from TRBV3-1 (or the pseudogene TRBV3-2) and TRBJ2-1; 7 positions agree with TRBD2. The CDR3 runs to 15 residues. Germline V gives CDR1 LGHDT, CDR2 YNNKEL (reference sequence).

This chain links TRBV10-1 with TRBJ2-5; D assignment may be TRBD1 or TRBD2 (6 bases each). The V end was cut by 3 bases, the J end by 7 bases, with 18 bases between. The CDR3 extends over 15 amino acids. The germline CDR1 and CDR2 sequences are WNHNN and SYGVQD (reference sequence). CDR3 DNA: TGCGCCAGCAGTGATGGAGGTTACGGGGGCATGACCCAGTACTTC. It yields the protein CASSDGGYGGMTQYF.

This sequence joins TRBV6-5 and TRBJ2-3; possibly TRBD1 for D (5 bases). Germline V gene data show CDR1 as MNHEY and CDR2 as SVGAGI. The CDR3 totals 12 residues. Trimming took 6 bases from V and 7 from J, leaving 11 bases between them. CDR3 in amino acids: CASRSQGHTQYF. CDR3 in DNA: TGTGCCAGCAGGTCTCAGGGTCATACGCAGTATTTT.

V and J are TRBV5-1 and TRBJ1-1, with 11 bases fitting TRBD1. V was pared by 2 bases and J by 0 bases, with 6 bases of the junction left unmatched. The CDR3 is made up of 17 amino acids. In germline, CDR1 is SGHRS, CDR2 YFSETQ. The CDR3 DNA sequence: TGCGCCAGCAGCTTCCAGGGGACAGGGGGACTGAACACTGAAGCTTTCTTT. Translation gives CASSFQGTGGLNTEAFF.

The V call is TRBV6-5, the J call TRBJ1-1, with D perhaps TRBD1 (6 bases). Trimming removed 5 bases at V and 5 bases at J, with 18 bases between. The CDR3 is 15 amino acids. Germline CDR1 reads MNHEY; CDR2 reads SVGAGI. The CDR3 bases are TGTGCCAGCAGTACCCTCCCAGGGGAATGGACTGAAGCTTTCTTT. Protein sequence: CASSTLPGEWTEAFF.

The rearrangement joins TRBV28 to TRBJ1-5; D gene ambiguous. CDR3 length: 15 amino acids. Germline lookup yields CDR1 MDHEN and CDR2 SYDVKM. Trimming stripped 5 bases from V and 0 bases from J, with 11 bases between. CDR3 sequence: CASSPRIYSNQPQHF. The CDR3, as DNA: TGTGCCAGCAGTCCCCGGATTTATAGCAATCAGCCCCAGCATTTT.

The chain combines TRBV10-2 with TRBJ1-1; D gene unclear. This CDR3 comprises 16 residues. The V gene's germline CDR1 is WSHSY and CDR2 SAAADI. The V end was cut by 2 bases, the J end by 2 bases, with 15 bases between. The CDR3 sequence is CASSEPRRGPNTEAFF. CDR3 coding DNA: TGCGCCAGCAGTGAGCCACGACGTGGGCCTAACACTGAAGCTTTCTTT.

This chain connects TRBV3-1 (or the pseudogene TRBV3-2) to TRBJ2-5; 11 bases agree with TRBD2. Germline CDR1 LGHDT, CDR2 YNNKEL (reference sequence). J was trimmed by 4 bases and V by 5 bases; bases with no gene match: 9. This CDR3 region has 16 residues. CDR3 sequence reads: CASSFRLAGISETQYF. The CDR3 DNA follows: TGTGCCAGCAGCTTTCGACTAGCGGGGATTTCAGAGACCCAGTACTTC.

This rearrangement joins TRBV4-1 to TRBJ2-2, with 9 bases that match TRBD2. Germline V gives CDR1 MGHRA, CDR2 YSYEKL. CDR3 length: 17 residues. V trimming: 4 bases; J trimming: 0 bases; junction bases outside the gene matches: 6. The CDR3 bases are TGCGCCAGCAGCCCGCGGACTAGCGCGACGAACACCGGGGAGCTGTTTTTT. Residues: CASSPRTSATNTGELFF.

The CDR3 spells CSAKQELEGTQYF. The DNA of the CDR3 is TGCAGCGCCAAACAGGAGCTTGAAGGGACCCAGTACTTC. This chain uses TRBV29-1 with TRBJ2-5; D might be TRBD1 (5 bases). Germline CDR1 is SQVTM and CDR2 is ANQGSEA. The CDR3 is 13 residues long. V gave up 7 bases and J gave up 7 bases, with 19 bases separating them.

This chain links TRBV28 with TRBJ1-6; 10 positions agree with TRBD1. V lost 8 bases, J lost 8 bases, and 6 bases stayed unmatched. The CDR3 extends over 14 amino acids. CDR1 is MDHEN, CDR2 SYDVKM, per germline. The CDR3 DNA sequence: TGTGCCAGCGTTGAGACAGGGGGCCATTCACCCCTCCACTTT. This sequence encodes CASVETGGHSPLHF.

This chain joins TRBV19 and TRBJ2-5; D could derive from TRBD1 or TRBD2 (5 bases each). Germline V gene lookup returns CDR1 LNHDA and CDR2 SQIVND (reference sequence). The CDR3 covers 17 residues. Trimming left V 5 bases short and J 5 bases short, with 24 bases between. The CDR3: CASSPQQETGRRETQYF. The CDR3 nucleotides read TGTGCCAGTAGTCCCCAACAGGAGACGGGAAGACGGGAGACCCAGTACTTC.

The chain carries TRBV30 and TRBJ1-6; D is perhaps TRBD1 (5 bases). V shed 4 bases and J shed 11 bases, with 21 bases lying between them. Per the germline V gene, CDR1 is GTSNPN and CDR2 is SVGIG (reference sequence). The CDR3 is made up of 15 amino acids. The CDR3 DNA follows: TGTGCCTGGACCGCCGGGGGATGGGGTGGGACACCCCTCCACTTT. Amino acid sequence: CAWTAGGWGGTPLHF.

Comment on this clone: The junction differs from germline at one of its ends, possibly a read error. The genes are TRBV2 and TRBJ2-4; D is unresolved. Germline-derived CDR1 and CDR2 are SNHLY and FYNNEI. The CDR3 covers 12 residues. CDR3 bases: TGTGCCAGCAGTGAGTTTAAGGGATCCCCCACTTTC. It is translated as CASSEFKGSPTF.

In its sample, this clone was seen once. Its ends do not fully match the called genes, so a read error is possible. The chain carries TRBV27 and TRBJ1-1, with a tentative D call TRBD1 (6 bases). CDR1 is MNHEY and CDR2 is SMNVEV in the germline V gene (reference sequence). CDR3 size: 15 residues. Here the CDR3 reads CASGLGGPGITEAFF. The DNA of the CDR3 is TGTGCCAGCGGTTTAGGGGGGCCGGGGATCACTGAAGCTTTCTTT.

The rearrangement links TRBV6-2 or TRBV6-3 to TRBJ1-1; D gene uncertain. Germline V gives CDR1 MNHEY, CDR2 SVGEGT. The CDR3 runs to 13 residues. The V gene lost 2 bases and the J gene lost 1 base, with 5 bases spanning the gap. The CDR3 loop reads CASSYLPNTEAFF. The CDR3 bases are TGTGCCAGCAGTTACCTGCCGAACACTGAAGCTTTCTTT.

The chain employs TRBV7-9 and TRBJ1-2; TRBD1 aligns across 9 bases. The CDR3 consists of 14 residues. CDR1 is SEHNR, CDR2 FQNEAQ, per germline (reference sequence). The V and J ends lost 6 bases and 4 bases, in that order; junction bases with no gene match: 6. CDR3 residues: CASRPDRGAYGYTF. CDR3 nucleotide sequence: TGTGCCAGCAGGCCGGACAGGGGTGCCTATGGCTACACCTTC.

This sequence joins TRBV19 and TRBJ2-7, with no clear D. The CDR3 spans 15 residues. V was cut by 1 base and J by 2 bases, with 12 bases left in between. The germline V gene has CDR1 LNHDA and CDR2 SQIVND (reference sequence). CDR3 in DNA: TGTGCCAGTAGTATAGGAATGCAGCCAGCCTACGAGCAGTACTTC. Translation: CASSIGMQPAYEQYF.

The CDR3 here is CASSLGTGGEYNEQFF. As DNA, the CDR3 is TGTGCCAGCAGCTTAGGGACAGGGGGCGAGTACAATGAGCAGTTCTTC. The chain has TRBV7-3 and TRBJ2-1; 12 nucleotides agree with TRBD1. This CDR3 contains 16 residues. With V trimmed by 2 bases and J by 4 bases, 3 bases remained unmatched. The germline V gene encodes CDR1 SGHTA and CDR2 FQGTGA.

The rearrangement joins TRBV19 to TRBJ2-2, with unresolved D. With 6 bases removed from V and 1 base from J, the gap between germline ends came to 12 bases. This CDR3 contains 15 residues. The V gene's germline CDR1 is LNHDA and CDR2 SQIVND (reference sequence). The CDR3 nucleotides read TGTGCCAGTAGCCCCACAGAGGTGAACACCGGGGAGCTGTTTTTT. This gives the protein CASSPTEVNTGELFF.

Only a few counts were recorded for this clone. This chain uses TRBV5-4 with TRBJ1-6, with D maybe TRBD1 (5 bases). The germline gives CDR1 SGHNT, CDR2 YYREEE (reference sequence). V was cut by 2 bases and J by 8 bases, with 11 bases left in between. CDR3 length: 14 residues. Written as DNA, the CDR3 is TGTGCCAGCAGCTTCCGGGACGGGGATTCACCCCTCCACTTT. It yields the protein CASSFRDGDSPLHF.

This sequence joins TRBV7-9 and TRBJ1-2; 8 bases agree with TRBD1. Germline lookup yields CDR1 SEHNR and CDR2 FQNEAQ (reference sequence). The CDR3 runs 15 residues. V shed 4 bases, J shed 3 bases, and the junction held 7 bases outside the gene matches. CDR3 bases: TGTGCCAGCAGCTCCGACAGGGGCACCCACTATGGCTACACCTTC. Amino acid sequence: CASSSDRGTHYGYTF. The complete variable domain, with remaining parts taken from reference TRBV7-9 and TRBJ1-2, reads DTGVSQNPRHKITKRGQNVTFRCDPISEHNRLYWYRQTLGQGPEFLTYFQNEAQLEKSRLLSDRFSAERPKGSFSTLEIQRTEQGDSAMYLCASSSDRGTHYGYTFGSGTRLTVV.

This sequence joins TRBV27 and TRBJ2-7; TRBD2 might be the D (6 bases). The germline V gene encodes CDR1 MNHEY and CDR2 SMNVEV (reference sequence). V dropped 3 bases and J dropped 5 bases, with 17 bases sitting between them. The CDR3 covers 15 residues. The CDR3 region is CASSFATGANHEQYF. The CDR3 nucleotides read TGTGCCAGCAGTTTCGCAACGGGAGCGAACCACGAGCAGTACTTC.

The chain combines TRBV5-6 with TRBJ2-1; D gene unclear. Trimming shortened V by 3 bases and J by 11 bases, and 12 bases separated the two germline ends. Germline values: CDR1 SGHDT, CDR2 YYEEEE. This CDR3 spans 12 amino acids. This CDR3 reads CASSSFSVQQFF. The CDR3 bases are TGTGCCAGCAGCTCCTTCTCTGTGCAGCAGTTCTTC.

The chain combines TRBV5-1 with TRBJ1-6, with D possibly TRBD1 on 5 matching bases. Trimming took 2 bases from V and 1 from J, leaving 10 bases between them. The CDR3 has 16 residues. Germline assignment: CDR1 SGHRS and CDR2 YFSETQ. DNA for the CDR3: TGCGCCAGCAGCTTTGGGGGAACGTCCTATAATTCACCCCTCCACTTT. This codes for CASSFGGTSYNSPLHF. The variable domain in full, completed from reference TRBV5-1 and TRBJ1-6, reads KAGVTQTPRYLIKTRGQQVTLSCSPISGHRSVSWYQQTPGQGLQFLFEYFSETQRNKGNFPGRFSGRQFSNSRSEMNVSTLELGDSALYLCASSFGGTSYNSPLHFGNGTRLTVT.

This chain joins TRBV18 and TRBJ2-7, with 8 bases lining up with TRBD2. Germline V gene data show CDR1 as KGHSH and CDR2 as LQKENI. V lost 5 bases to trimming and J lost 4 bases; unmatched junction nucleotides: 10. The CDR3 has 15 amino acids. This CDR3 is CASSDTERGGYEQYF. In DNA, the CDR3 is TGTGCCAGCTCAGATACAGAGCGCGGGGGGTACGAGCAGTACTTC.

The chain recombines TRBV5-4 with TRBJ2-2; D unclear. The CDR3 is 15 amino acids. Trimming shortened V by 0 bases and J by 6 bases, and 12 bases separated the two germline ends. Germline V gene sequence: CDR1 SGHNT, CDR2 YYREEE (reference sequence). The CDR3 DNA follows: TGTGCCAGCAGCTTGGAGGCGGCTGTCGCCGGGGAGCTGTTTTTT. Protein product: CASSLEAAVAGELFF.

The chain carries TRBV19 and TRBJ2-1; 9 bases are shared with TRBD1. CDR1 is LNHDA and CDR2 is SQIVND in the germline V gene (reference sequence). Trimming cost V 9 bases and J 8 bases; bases outside gene matches: 8. This CDR3 spans 13 amino acids. This chain's CDR3 is CASHGTGRHEQFF. The CDR3 nucleotides are TGTGCCAGCCATGGGACAGGGCGACATGAGCAGTTCTTC. The variable domain in full, completed from reference TRBV19 and TRBJ2-1, reads DGGITQSPKYLFRKEGQNVTLSCEQNLNHDAMYWYRQDPGQGLRLIYYSQIVNDFQKGDIAEGYSVSREKKESFPLTVTSAQKNPTAFYLCASHGTGRHEQFFGPGTRLTVL.